This T cell receptor (beta chain) derives from a study of PD-1 blockade in classical Hodgkin lymphoma. Study results and limitations: Differences between repertoires have undefined causes, possibly disease activity or prior therapy.

As concerns this clone: Its antigen is unidentified.

Method: immunoSEQ multiplex PCR; TCRdb's copy keeps in-frame clones and lacks some. The sample holds more than 140,000 clones, less than 80% seen once. J was trimmed by 1 base and V by 6 bases; bases with no gene match: 8. The CDR3 runs to 16 residues. The germline V gene has CDR1 ENHRY and CDR2 SYGVKD. In every patient, relapse followed autologous stem cell transplantation, while exposure to brentuximab vedotin differed. Under best response, outcomes were complete response, partial response or progressive disease. The clonotype comes from a human donor with classical Hodgkin lymphoma. The rearrangement uses TRBV10-3 and TRBJ1-3, with 8 bases identical to TRBD1. The sample consisted of peripheral blood mononuclear cells (PBMCs), taken before the second cycle of nivolumab. The CDR3 nucleotides are TGTGCCATCAGCGGGGACAGGTCAGGTTCTGGAAACACCATATATTTT. This translates into CAISGDRSGSGNTIYF.